A selection of T cell receptor beta chains follows, all from one sample in a study of molecular identifiers for immune sequencing clone quantification. MiXCR, run by TCRdb on the PCR reads, gives a single entry per CDR3 protein. The data show some 40,000 distinct CDR3 sequences, with approximately 22% seen just once and about 0.93% held by the top ten. Sequenced: naive CD8+ T cells from blood, with Jurkat cell RNA spiked in. These receptors were taken from a human donor in good health. Some libraries in this study had Jurkat cell RNA spiked in. CDR3s include the opening cysteine and the closing phenylalanine or tryptophan. D genes are given only for firm matches. Not every row has a clone size; where given, it reads once, few, many or a size class.

>TRBJ2-1|TRBV7-2|.|many
TGTGCCAGCAGCTTAGTTGTTACCGCCGGCAATGAGCAGTTCTTC
CASSLVVTAGNEQFF
>TRBJ2-3|TRBV3-1|TRBD1|many
TGTGCCAGCAGCCAAGTGGGACAGGGAACAGATACGCAGTATTTT
CASSQVGQGTDTQYF
>TRBJ2-7|TRBV27|TRBD2|few
TGTGCCAGCAGTTTAGGGTCTAGCGGGAGGGGCGAGCAGTACTTC
CASSLGSSGRGEQYF
>TRBJ2-1|TRBV4-1|TRBD1|many
TGCGCCAGCAGCCAAGGGGACAGCCGTGAGCAGTTCTTC
CASSQGDSREQFF
>TRBJ2-7|TRBV7-9|.|many
TGTGCCAGCAGCCCTGACAGAAGCTCCTACGAGCAGTACTTC
CASSPDRSSYEQYF
>TRBJ1-5|TRBV19|.|few
TGTGCCAGTAGTCCCTGGGAGAACGATCAGCCCCAGCATTTT
CASSPWENDQPQHF
>TRBJ2-3|TRBV12-3/TRBV12-4|TRBD2|many
TGTGCCAGCAGTCACACGGGGGGGATAGATACGCAGTATTTT
CASSHTGGIDTQYF
>TRBJ2-3|TRBV20-1|.|.
TGCAGTGCCCAGGCGGCGGAAAGCACAGATACGCAGTATTTT
CSAQAAESTDTQYF
>TRBJ2-7|TRBV6-2/TRBV6-3|TRBD2|many
TGTGCCAGCAGTTACGATCGCGGGGGTCCCTCCTACGAGCAGTACTTC
CASSYDRGGPSYEQYF
>TRBJ1-4|TRBV7-9|.|many
TGTGCCAGCAGCTTGGAATATGAAAAACTGTTTTTT
CASSLEYEKLFF
>TRBJ2-5|TRBV28|TRBD2|many
TGTGCCAGCAGTCTCGGACTAGCCCAAGAGACCCAGTACTTC
CASSLGLAQETQYF
>TRBJ2-7|TRBV7-2|.|.
TGTGCCAGCGAGGGTCCTCCCTACTACGAGCAGTACTTC
CASEGPPYYEQYF
>TRBJ2-5|TRBV5-6|.|.
TGTGCCAGCCGCTTGGTCCAGGGAGAGCCCCAGTCCTTC
CASRLVQGEPQSF
>TRBJ1-1|TRBV7-8|.|many
TGTGCCAGCAGCTTAATAAGCTGGGGGGGCAAGAACACTGAAGCTTTCTTT
CASSLISWGGKNTEAFF
>TRBJ2-7|TRBV27|.|.
TGTGCCAGCAGTTCCTCGTCCCGCCTCGCGCGGTACTTC
CASSSSSRLARYF
>TRBJ2-4|TRBV7-2|.|many
TGTGCCAGCAGCCGCACCGGAGGTCCACTAGCCAAAAACATTCAGTACTTC
CASSRTGGPLAKNIQYF
>TRBJ1-5|TRBV27|TRBD1|many
TGTGCCAGCAGTTTAACCGGGACAGGGAATCAGCCCCAGCATTTT
CASSLTGTGNQPQHF
>TRBJ1-1|TRBV19|.|few
TGTGCCAGTAGCATCCTTAACACTGAAGCTTTCTTT
CASSILNTEAFF
>TRBJ1-2|TRBV7-9|.|few
TGTGCCAGCAGTTCTAACCGGGACGGACCCCTGTATGGCCACACCTTC
CASSSNRDGPLYGHTF
>TRBJ1-3|TRBV7-6|.|many
TGTGCCAGCAGCAGGGAGGGAGCTGGAAACACCATATATTTT
CASSREGAGNTIYF
>TRBJ2-7|TRBV23-1|TRBD2|many
TGCGCCAGCAGTCAGGAACTAGCGTTCACCCACTACGAGCAGTACTTC
CASSQELAFTHYEQYF
>TRBJ1-4|TRBV10-3|.|many
TGTGCCATCAGATCCCCAGAGGCAACTAATGAAAAACTGTTTTTT
CAIRSPEATNEKLFF
>TRBJ2-1|TRBV11-2|.|few
TGTGCCAGCAGCTTTCCTATCCGGGACTCCGACTACAATGAGCAGTTCTTC
CASSFPIRDSDYNEQFF
>TRBJ2-1|TRBV27|.|few
TGTGCCAGCAGTTCCCAATCCTATAACAATGAGCAGTTCTTC
CASSSQSYNNEQFF
>TRBJ2-7|TRBV23-1|TRBD1|.
TGCGCCAGCAGTCAATCGACAGGGGTTGCCGCGCAGTACTTC
CASSQSTGVAAQYF
>TRBJ2-3|TRBV20-1|.|many
TGCAGTGCTAAACCTGCCCAGGGGTCAGATACGCAGTATTTT
CSAKPAQGSDTQYF
>TRBJ1-1|TRBV20-1|.|.
TGCAGTGCTAGAGCAAGCCAGAGACTTTTGAACACTGAAGCTTCCTTT
CSARASQRLLNTEASF
>TRBJ1-2|TRBV6-5|.|many
TGTGCCAGCAGTTACGCGTTGGGGTCCGACGGCTACACCTTC
CASSYALGSDGYTF
>TRBJ1-1|TRBV30|TRBD1|many
TGTGCCTGGAGTCCCAGGGGGTACACTGAAGCTTTCTTT
CAWSPRGYTEAFF